Listed below are T cell receptor beta chains from one sample, sequenced in a study of blood T cells in healthy people across ages. TCRdb ran MiXCR on the 5' RACE reads and lists one entry per CDR3 protein. The sample lists some 1.5 million distinct CDR3 sequences, roughly two fifths occurring once. Material: blood. The receptors were sampled from a woman between 18 and 30 years old in good health. CDR3s include the opening cysteine and the closing phenylalanine or tryptophan. The D gene is left open where the match is weak. Expanded clones are given a class, and other clones once, few, many or no size at all.

V	D	J	size	DNA	CDR3
TRBV20-1	.	TRBJ2-3	.	TGCAGTGCTAGAATCCGGGCCCTCAGCACAGATACGCAGTATTTT	CSARIRALSTDTQYF
TRBV7-3	TRBD1	TRBJ1-1	.	TGTGCCAGCAGCTTAACCCGAGGGGGCGAAGCTTTCTTT	CASSLTRGGEAFF
TRBV20-1	.	TRBJ1-2	.	TGCAGTGCTAGGGCAGGGGAGTCCGGTGGCTACACCTTC	CSARAGESGGYTF
TRBV27	TRBD2	TRBJ2-7	.	TGTGCCAGCAGCTACTCTACTAGCGTTTCCCACGAGCAGTACTTC	CASSYSTSVSHEQYF
TRBV29-1	.	TRBJ2-3	many	TGCAGCGTTGGCGACACCACAGATACGCAGTATTTT	CSVGDTTDTQYF
TRBV20-1	.	TRBJ2-7	few	TGCAGTGCCCTGGGGGGCTACGAGCAGTACTTC	CSALGGYEQYF
TRBV7-3	.	TRBJ2-5	few	TGTGCCACCAGCTTAAGTCCTTCAGAGACCCAGTACTTC	CATSLSPSETQYF
TRBV13	.	TRBJ1-2	.	TGTGCCAGCAGCCTAAGTGGGGTCAGCGGTTTCGGCTACACCTTC	CASSLSGVSGFGYTF
TRBV7-3	.	TRBJ2-7	few	TGTGCCAGCAGCTTGGCTCTAGCGAGCCACGAGCAGTACTTC	CASSLALASHEQYF
TRBV25-1	TRBD2	TRBJ2-7	.	TGTGCCGGCAGTGATAAAGGACTAGCTAGCCCCTTAACCCACGAGCAGTACTTC	CAGSDKGLASPLTHEQYF
TRBV12-3/TRBV12-4	.	TRBJ1-2	.	TGTGCCAGCAGTTTTGGCCTCGGAGGCTACACCTTC	CASSFGLGGYTF
TRBV7-9	.	TRBJ2-1	.	TGTGCCAGCAGCCCCCTCTTGTCGGGAGTGTACAATGAGCAGTTCTTC	CASSPLLSGVYNEQFF
TRBV28	.	TRBJ2-7	.	TGTGCCAGCAGTTTGACGGGCTACAATGAGCAGTACTTC	CASSLTGYNEQYF
TRBV7-6	.	TRBJ2-5	.	TGTGCCAGCAGCCTGGGTGCACTAGTAAGGGGAGAGACCCAGTACTTC	CASSLGALVRGETQYF
TRBV12-3/TRBV12-4	TRBD2	TRBJ2-1	.	TGTGCCAGCAGTCCGGGACTAGCGGGGAGAAACGCGTTCTTC	CASSPGLAGRNAFF
TRBV6-5	.	TRBJ1-2	few	TGTGCCAGCAGTTACTCGACATTGGTTGTCTCCGATGGCTACACCTTC	CASSYSTLVVSDGYTF
TRBV29-1	.	TRBJ2-1	.	TGCAGCGGTGAGTCGTACAATGAGCAGTTCTTC	CSGESYNEQFF
TRBV25-1	TRBD2	TRBJ2-1	once	TGTGCCAGCAGTGAAGGGACTAGCGGGATATTCAATGAGCAGTTCTTC	CASSEGTSGIFNEQFF
TRBV24-1	.	TRBJ2-3	.	TGTGCCACCAGTCCAGGGGCAGATACGCGGTATTTT	CATSPGADTRYF
TRBV7-2	.	TRBJ2-7	once	TGTGCCAGCAGCTCAGGAGTGGGAGCGGATTCCTACGAGCAGTACTTC	CASSSGVGADSYEQYF
TRBV9	.	TRBJ1-2	few	TGTGCCAGCAATTTAGGAGATCGGTATGGCTACACCTTC	CASNLGDRYGYTF
TRBV5-1	.	TRBJ1-1	.	TGCGCCAGCAGCGTGGAGGTAGGGACGGGTGAAGCTTTCTTT	CASSVEVGTGEAFF
TRBV6-2/TRBV6-3	.	TRBJ2-7	.	TGTGCCAGCAGAATTAGGGGCGACGAGCAGTACTTC	CASRIRGDEQYF
TRBV6-2/TRBV6-3	.	TRBJ2-1	.	TGTGCCAGCAGGCTGTCTGGAAACAATGAGCAGTTCTTC	CASRLSGNNEQFF
TRBV5-1	.	TRBJ2-7	.	TGCGCCAGCAAGGCCGACAGGATCCACGCTGGCTACGAGCAGTACTTC	CASKADRIHAGYEQYF
TRBV20-1	.	TRBJ1-6	many	TGCAGTGCTAGAGCGGTACTCTCCTATAATTCACCCCTCCACTTT	CSARAVLSYNSPLHF
TRBV6-5	.	TRBJ2-7	.	TGTGCCAGCAGTTATATGGTTAGCGGAGTTTCCTACGAGCAGTACTTC	CASSYMVSGVSYEQYF
TRBV6-1	TRBD2	TRBJ2-3	.	TGTGCCAGCAGTGGGCCGGGACTAGCGGGAACAGATACGCAGTATTTT	CASSGPGLAGTDTQYF
TRBV12-3/TRBV12-4	.	TRBJ1-2	few	TGTGCCAGCAGTCCGAGACGCACGGCCTATGGCTACACCTTC	CASSPRRTAYGYTF
TRBV21-1	.	TRBJ1-1	.	TGTGCCAGCAGCATGAAACAGAACACTGAAGCTTTCTTT	CASSMKQNTEAFF
TRBV6-5	.	TRBJ2-5	once	TGTGCCAGCGCCCGGGACCTCACTAGAGAGACCCAGTACTTC	CASARDLTRETQYF
TRBV20-1	.	TRBJ1-4	.	TGCAGTGCTAGAGCTTGGGGGGTGGACACTAATGAAAAACTGTTTTTT	CSARAWGVDTNEKLFF
TRBV4-1	.	TRBJ2-1	.	TGCGCCAGCAGCCAAGATGTTGGTCTTGGGACTCGGGGCTACAATGAGCAGTTCTTC	CASSQDVGLGTRGYNEQFF
TRBV6-6	.	TRBJ2-7	.	TGTGCCAGCATCGGGACGGATACCTACGAGCAGTACTTC	CASIGTDTYEQYF
TRBV7-9	TRBD1	TRBJ1-4	many	TGTGCCAGCAGCCGGGACAGGGGTAATGAAAAACTGTTTTTT	CASSRDRGNEKLFF
TRBV20-1	TRBD1	TRBJ1-2	.	TGTAGTGCTTATGACAGGGTTTCCTATGGCTACACCTTC	CSAYDRVSYGYTF
TRBV12-3/TRBV12-4	.	TRBJ2-1	.	TGTGCCAGCAGTTTTCTGGGGGCCTACAATGAGCAGTTCTTC	CASSFLGAYNEQFF
TRBV11-1	TRBD1	TRBJ2-7	.	TGTGCCAGCAGCTTACGGACAGGGAACGAGCAGTACTTC	CASSLRTGNEQYF
TRBV11-3	TRBD1	TRBJ2-3	.	TGTGCCAGCAGCCCATTTCCGGGACAGGGTGCAGATACGCAGTATTTT	CASSPFPGQGADTQYF
TRBV20-1	TRBD2	TRBJ2-3	few	TGCAGTGCTAGTGGGACTAGCGGGAGGGCGGCCGATACGCAGTATTTT	CSASGTSGRAADTQYF
TRBV5-1	TRBD1	TRBJ2-4	.	TGCGCCAGCAGCTTGGCTCGGGACAGCAAAAACATTCAGTACTTC	CASSLARDSKNIQYF
TRBV7-9	.	TRBJ2-1	many	TGTGCCAGCAGCTTCAATGAGCAGTTCTTC	CASSFNEQFF
TRBV9	.	TRBJ1-2	once	TGTGCCAGCAGCGTAGGGAACGTGAACTGTGGCTACACCTTC	CASSVGNVNCGYTF
TRBV10-3	TRBD2	TRBJ2-7	.	TGTGCCATCAGTGAGTCGTTAGCGGGAGTTGACGAGCAGTACTTC	CAISESLAGVDEQYF
TRBV7-2	.	TRBJ2-3	.	TGTGCCAGCAGCCCACTCGGTACTACTAGCACAGATACGCAGTATTTT	CASSPLGTTSTDTQYF
TRBV24-1	TRBD2	TRBJ2-1	few	TGTGCCACCCAGAGTACCAGCGGGAGAAACAATGAGCAGTTCTTC	CATQSTSGRNNEQFF